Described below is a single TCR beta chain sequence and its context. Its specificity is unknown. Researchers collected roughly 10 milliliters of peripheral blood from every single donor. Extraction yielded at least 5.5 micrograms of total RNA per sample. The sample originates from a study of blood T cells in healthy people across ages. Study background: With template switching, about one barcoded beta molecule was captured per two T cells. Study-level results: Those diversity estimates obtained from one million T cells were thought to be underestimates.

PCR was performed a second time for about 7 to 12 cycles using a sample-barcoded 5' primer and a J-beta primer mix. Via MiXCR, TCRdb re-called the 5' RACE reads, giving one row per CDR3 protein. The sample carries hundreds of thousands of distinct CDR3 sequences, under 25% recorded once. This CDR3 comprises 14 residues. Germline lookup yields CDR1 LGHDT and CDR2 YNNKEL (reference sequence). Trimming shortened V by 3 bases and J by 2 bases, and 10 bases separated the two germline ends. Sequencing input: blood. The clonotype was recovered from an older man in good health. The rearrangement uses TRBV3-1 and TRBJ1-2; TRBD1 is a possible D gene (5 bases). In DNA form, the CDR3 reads TGTGCCAGCAGCCACGATTGGGGGAACTATGGCTACACCTTC. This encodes CASSHDWGNYGYTF.